This T cell receptor beta chain stems from a study of immune heterogeneity within non-small cell lung tumors. With regard to this clonotype: Its specificity is unknown.

A multiplex PCR containing 32 V primers and 13 J primers was used to amplify TCR beta CDR3. MiXCR was run by TCRdb on the multiplex PCR reads, yielding one entry per CDR3 protein. The profile shows around 2,500 distinct CDR3 sequences, 40% to 60% of them singletons. Study-wide results and limits: Between one patient and another, high-frequency T-cell receptor beta clonotypes were largely distinct.

The template for each sample was roughly 610 ng of genomic DNA, which had been extracted from bulk tumor tissue. Surgery yielded several widely spaced biopsies per primary tumor. Enrolled patients presented with newly diagnosed, previously untreated non-small cell lung cancer and underwent curative surgery. The donor pool consisted of newly diagnosed non-small cell lung cancer patients who were having surgery with curative intent. The sequencing sample was made of lung tumor tissue. The receptor's source is a man between 50 and 59 years old with non-small cell lung cancer.

The chain's CDR3 is CASSESDYEQYF. The CDR3 DNA follows: TGTGCCAGCAGTGAATCGGATTACGAGCAGTACTTC. This chain connects TRBV2 to TRBJ2-7, with unresolved D. The CDR3 has 12 amino acids. V was clipped by 2 bases and J by 4 bases, with 6 bases between them. Germline V CDR1 and CDR2: SNHLY, FYNNEI.